This T cell receptor beta chain was captured in a study of blood T cell repertoires in COVID-19. Across the whole study: T cells, B-cell-depleted T cells, or PBMCs provided the cDNA or gDNA that served as material.

Authors' analysis steps: From reference gene primer amplification, estimates of nucleated cell counts were derived. Sequenced by immunoSEQ multiplex PCR; TCRdb stores in-frame clones only, minus some. The DNA was the basis for D and trimming; V, J and clone size are from that table. The table lists approximately 440,000 clones, approximately 88% of them singletons. Germline assignment: CDR1 SEHNR and CDR2 FQNEAQ (reference sequence). CDR3 length: 15 residues. V was clipped by 3 bases and J by 1 base, with 9 bases between them. Seattle patients were enrolled while actively infected and followed longitudinally.

The chain uses TRBV7-9 and TRBJ2-2; D not certain. The specimen sequenced was peripheral blood. This sequence originates from a woman aged 45-59 years with COVID-19, enrolled during active disease. This CDR3 is CASSFRMGNTGELFF. The CDR3 DNA follows: TGTGCCAGCAGCTTCAGGATGGGGAACACCGGGGAGCTGTTTTTT. Combining the CDR3 with reference TRBV7-9 and TRBJ2-2 gives the whole variable domain DTGVSQNPRHKITKRGQNVTFRCDPISEHNRLYWYRQTLGQGPEFLTYFQNEAQLEKSRLLSDRFSAERPKGSFSTLEIQRTEQGDSAMYLCASSFRMGNTGELFFGEGSRLTVL.